This TCR beta chain is from a study of cytomegalovirus exposure and HLA in healthy donors. The repertoire was sequenced with immunoSEQ multiplex PCR; TCRdb's copy has only in-frame clones and lacks some. The table includes 150,000 or so clones, 85% to 90% detected once. V lost 1 base and J lost 0; bases outside the gene matches: 6. Germline values: CDR1 LNHNV, CDR2 YYDKDF (reference sequence). This CDR3 region has 17 residues. Remarks on this clone: Its antigen remains unidentified.

Findings and limits, study-wide: Most TCRs appeared rarely, but some public TCRs recurred in many donors.

The source of this sequence is a woman in her twenties or thirties in good health and CMV-seropositive. The specimen was PBMCs. This chain links TRBV15 with TRBJ2-1; 7 bases fit TRBD2. The CDR3 spells CATSRVWRGTSYNEQFF. The CDR3 DNA is TGTGCCACCAGCAGAGTATGGCGGGGGACCTCCTACAATGAGCAGTTCTTC. The full variable domain, completed using reference TRBV15 and TRBJ2-1, is DAMVIQNPRYQVTQFGKPVTLSCSQTLNHNVMYWYQQKSSQAPKLLFHYYDKDFNNEADTPDNFQSRRPNTSFCFLDIRSPGLGDTAMYLCATSRVWRGTSYNEQFFGPGTRLTVL.